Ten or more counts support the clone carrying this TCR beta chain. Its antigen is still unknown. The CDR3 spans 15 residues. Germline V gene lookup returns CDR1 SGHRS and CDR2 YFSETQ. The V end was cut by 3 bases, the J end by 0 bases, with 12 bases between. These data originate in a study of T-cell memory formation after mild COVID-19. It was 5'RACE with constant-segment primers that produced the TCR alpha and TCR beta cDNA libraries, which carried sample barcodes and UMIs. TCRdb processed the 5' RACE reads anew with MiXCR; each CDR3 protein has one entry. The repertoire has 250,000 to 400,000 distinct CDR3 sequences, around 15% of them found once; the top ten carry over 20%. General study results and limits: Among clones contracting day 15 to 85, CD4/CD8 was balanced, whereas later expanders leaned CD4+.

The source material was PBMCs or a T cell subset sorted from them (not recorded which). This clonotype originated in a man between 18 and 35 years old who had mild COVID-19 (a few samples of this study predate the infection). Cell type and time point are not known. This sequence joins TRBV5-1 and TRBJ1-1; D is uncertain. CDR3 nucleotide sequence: TGCGCCAGCAGCTCTGACACCGGTATGAACACTGAAGCTTTCTTT. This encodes CASSSDTGMNTEAFF.